The 8 T cell receptor beta chains reported below all come from one sample, sequenced in a study of blood T cells in healthy people across ages. Primed by a sample-barcoded 5' primer and a J-beta primer mix, a second PCR proceeded for about 6 to 12 cycles. TCRdb reprocessed the 5' RACE reads with MiXCR, giving one entry per CDR3 protein. The sample yields hundreds of thousands of distinct CDR3 sequences, 27% seen once. Sequenced sample: blood. The receptor source for this set is a woman in her 70s in good health.

The gene calls are TRBV6-2 or TRBV6-3 and TRBJ2-6; 9 bases agree with TRBD1. This CDR3 is 17 amino acids long. The junction had 8 bases not matched to a gene; V was cut back by 6 bases and J by 2 bases. Germline lookup yields CDR1 MNHEY and CDR2 SVGEGT. Here the CDR3 DNA reads TGTGCCAGCAGACCTCCGGGACAGGGACCTGGGGCCAACGTCCTGACTTTC. It encodes CASRPPGQGPGANVLTF.

The table lists this clonotype with many counts. The V and J genes are TRBV29-1 and TRBJ2-3; D is unclear. The CDR3 extends over 14 amino acids. The V end was cut by 3 bases, the J end by 14 bases, with 24 bases between. Looked up from germline, CDR1 is SQVTM and CDR2 is ANQGSEA. CDR3 coding DNA: TGCAGCGTTGATCCCCAATCAACAAAAGGGTCCCGGTATTTT. Amino acid sequence: CSVDPQSTKGSRYF.

CDR3 sequence (DNA): TGCAGTGCTAGGGCTGGACAGCGAGAGACCCAGTACTTC. This codes for CSARAGQRETQYF. The chain employs TRBV20-1 and TRBJ2-5, with TRBD1 as a possible D gene (6 bases). V gave up 3 bases and J gave up 4 bases, with 12 bases separating them. There are 13 residues in the CDR3. From germline, CDR1 is DFQATT and CDR2 SNEGSKA (reference sequence).

This clonotype was found once. A much larger clonotype is one base distant, so this may be a read error. V usage is TRBV28 and J usage is TRBJ2-5; maybe TRBD2 (6 bases). Per germline, CDR1 MDHEN and CDR2 SYDVKM. The CDR3 length is 15 residues. V lost 5 bases and J lost 2, with 15 bases in between. CDR3 sequence reads: CASSPAGTSQETQYF. The CDR3 DNA reads as TGTGCCAGCAGTCCTGCGGGAACATCACAAGAGACCCAGTACTTC.

There are many counts of this clonotype. The chain couples TRBV3-1 to TRBJ2-7; 7 bases fit TRBD1. Looked up from germline, CDR1 is LGHDT and CDR2 is YNNKEL (reference sequence). CDR3 length equals 13 residues. V lost 4 bases and J lost 1; bases outside the gene matches: 1. The DNA of the CDR3 is TGTGCCAGCAGCCCGACAGGGTCCTACGAGCAGTACTTC. It encodes CASSPTGSYEQYF.

This sequence joins TRBV24-1 and TRBJ2-5; TRBD2 matches 9 bases. CDR3 length: 15 amino acids. Trimming cost V 5 bases and J 2 bases; bases outside gene matches: 5. Germline V gene data show CDR1 as KGHDR and CDR2 as SFDVKD. The CDR3 protein is CATSVASGEQETQYF. The CDR3 DNA follows: TGTGCCACCAGTGTGGCTAGCGGGGAACAAGAGACCCAGTACTTC.

This clonotype was picked up a small number of times. The J gene is TRBJ1-6, the V gene TRBV27, with D tentatively TRBD1 (5 bases). The CDR3 covers 13 residues. V lost 8 bases, J lost 9 bases, and 14 bases lay in between. Germline V gene lookup returns CDR1 MNHEY and CDR2 SMNVEV (reference sequence). This CDR3 is CASGEQVRSPLHF. As DNA, the CDR3 is TGTGCCAGCGGGGAACAGGTCCGTTCACCCCTCCACTTT.

V usage is TRBV20-1 and J usage is TRBJ2-5; TRBD1 aligns across 7 bases. The ends lost 4 bases at V and 1 base at J; junction bases unmatched: 6. CDR1 and CDR2 from the germline V gene are DFQATT and SNEGSKA (reference sequence). This CDR3 spans 14 amino acids. The CDR3, as DNA: TGCAGTGCTATTATCCGGGACAGCCAAGAGACCCAGTACTTC. Translating gives CSAIIRDSQETQYF.